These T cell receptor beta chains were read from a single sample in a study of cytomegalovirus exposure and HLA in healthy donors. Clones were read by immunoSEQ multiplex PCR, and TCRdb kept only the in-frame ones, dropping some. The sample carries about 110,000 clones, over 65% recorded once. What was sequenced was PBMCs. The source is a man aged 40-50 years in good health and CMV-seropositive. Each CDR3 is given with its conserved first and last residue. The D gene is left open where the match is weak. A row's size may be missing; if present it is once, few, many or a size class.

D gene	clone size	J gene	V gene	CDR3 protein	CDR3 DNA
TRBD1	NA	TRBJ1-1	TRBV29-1	CSVGTGDPEAFF	TGCAGCGTCGGGACAGGGGACCCTGAAGCTTTCTTT
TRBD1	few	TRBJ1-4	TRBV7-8	CASSPRDRVEKLFF	TGTGCCAGCAGCCCCCGGGACAGGGTTGAAAAACTGTTTTTT
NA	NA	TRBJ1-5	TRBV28	CASSSMIGSRVGNQPQHF	TGTGCCAGCAGCTCAATGATTGGATCCAGGGTGGGCAATCAGCCCCAGCATTTT
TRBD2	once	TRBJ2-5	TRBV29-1	CSVGSSGRAGETQYF	TGCAGCGTTGGGAGTAGCGGGAGGGCCGGAGAGACCCAGTACTTC
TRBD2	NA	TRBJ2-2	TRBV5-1	CASSLLASGNTGELFF	TGCGCCAGCAGCTTGTTAGCTAGCGGCAACACCGGGGAGCTGTTTTTT
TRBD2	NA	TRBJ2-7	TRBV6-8	CASSYKGLALSYEQYF	TGTGCCAGCAGTTATAAGGGACTAGCGTTATCCTACGAGCAGTACTTC
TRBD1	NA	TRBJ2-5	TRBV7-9	CASSLAGQGEAQYF	TGTGCCAGCAGCTTAGCGGGACAGGGGGAGGCCCAGTACTTC
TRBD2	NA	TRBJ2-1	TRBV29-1	CSVEATGTSGNNEQFF	TGCAGCGTTGAGGCGACTGGGACTAGCGGAAACAATGAGCAGTTCTTC
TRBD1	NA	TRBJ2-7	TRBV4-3	CASSQGIGTGIRASSYEQYF	TGCGCCAGCAGCCAAGGTATTGGGACAGGTATTAGAGCGAGCTCCTACGAGCAGTACTTC
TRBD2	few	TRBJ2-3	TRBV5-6	CASSATSGGKADTQYF	TGTGCCAGCAGCGCCACTAGCGGGGGGAAGGCAGATACGCAGTATTTT